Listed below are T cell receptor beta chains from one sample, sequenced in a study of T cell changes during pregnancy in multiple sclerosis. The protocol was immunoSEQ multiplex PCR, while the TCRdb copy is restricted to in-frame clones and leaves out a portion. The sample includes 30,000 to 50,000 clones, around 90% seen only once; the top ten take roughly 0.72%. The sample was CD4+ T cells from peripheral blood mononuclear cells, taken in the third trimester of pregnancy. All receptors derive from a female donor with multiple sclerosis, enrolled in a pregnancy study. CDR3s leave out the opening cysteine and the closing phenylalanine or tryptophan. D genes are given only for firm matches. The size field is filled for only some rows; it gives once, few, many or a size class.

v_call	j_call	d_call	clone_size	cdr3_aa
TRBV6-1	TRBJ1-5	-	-	ASSVGTAAGFSNQPQH
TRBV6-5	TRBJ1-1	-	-	AGSLQGGLEAF
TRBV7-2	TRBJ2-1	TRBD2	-	ASSATSGRANEQF
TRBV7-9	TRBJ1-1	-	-	ASSLEGLAGQGAF
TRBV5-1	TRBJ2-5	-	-	ASSLDSSQY
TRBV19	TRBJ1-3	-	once	ASTEVSGNTIY
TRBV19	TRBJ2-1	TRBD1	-	ASSMTGASYNEQF
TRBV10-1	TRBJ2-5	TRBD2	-	ASSEAGRPQETQY
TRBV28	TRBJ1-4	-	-	ASSQPGSGGEKLF
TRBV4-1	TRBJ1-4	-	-	ASSRGRGQATNEKLF
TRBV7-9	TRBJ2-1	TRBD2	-	ASSILAGAYNEQF
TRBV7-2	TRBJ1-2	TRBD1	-	ASSPGTGGTGGYT
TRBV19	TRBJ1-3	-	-	ASSMGVSGSGNTIY
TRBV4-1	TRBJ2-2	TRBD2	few	ASSQRGENTGELF
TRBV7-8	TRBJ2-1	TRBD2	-	ASSGRLAAQF
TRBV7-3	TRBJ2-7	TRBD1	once	ASSSGQGRNEQY
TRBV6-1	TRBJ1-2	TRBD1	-	ASSEDRPPA
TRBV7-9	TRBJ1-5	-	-	ASSLAPQGSGNQPQH
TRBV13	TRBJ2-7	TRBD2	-	ASSPQAGGGEQY
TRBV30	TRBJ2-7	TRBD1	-	AWSVRGQGSSYEQY
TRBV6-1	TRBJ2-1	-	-	ATLGERSIYNEQF
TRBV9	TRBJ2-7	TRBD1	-	ASSVGLRQGSVEQY
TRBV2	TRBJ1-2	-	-	ASSPRANYGYT
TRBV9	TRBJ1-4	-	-	ASSVENGLGGEKLF
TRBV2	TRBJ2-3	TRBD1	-	ASSLQGAGYDTQY
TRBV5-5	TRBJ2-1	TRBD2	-	ASSFGGGLAGGYEQF
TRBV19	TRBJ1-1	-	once	ASSIGWAEGTNTEAF
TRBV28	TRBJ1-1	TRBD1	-	ASSLTGGNTEAF
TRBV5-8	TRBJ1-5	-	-	ASSMGRNNQPQH
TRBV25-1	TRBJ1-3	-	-	ASSPRGRGSGNTIY
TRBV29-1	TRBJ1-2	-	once	SVEDLGSNYGYT